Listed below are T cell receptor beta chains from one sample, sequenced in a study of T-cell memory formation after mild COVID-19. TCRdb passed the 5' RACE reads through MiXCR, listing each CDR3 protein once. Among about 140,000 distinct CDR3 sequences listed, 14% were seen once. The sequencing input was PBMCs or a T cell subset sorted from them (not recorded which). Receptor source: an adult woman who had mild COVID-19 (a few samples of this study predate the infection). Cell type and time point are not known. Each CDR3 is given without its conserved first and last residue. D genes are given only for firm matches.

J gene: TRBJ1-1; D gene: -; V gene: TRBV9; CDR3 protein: ASGPDSTEAF
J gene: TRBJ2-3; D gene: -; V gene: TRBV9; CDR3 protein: ASSVRGDTQY
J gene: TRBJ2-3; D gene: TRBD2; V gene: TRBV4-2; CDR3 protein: ASSLRLAATDTQY
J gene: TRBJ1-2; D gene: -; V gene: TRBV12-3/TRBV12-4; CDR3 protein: ASSSPVGDGYT
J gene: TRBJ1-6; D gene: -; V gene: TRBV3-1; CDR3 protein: ASSQVTDRTTPLH
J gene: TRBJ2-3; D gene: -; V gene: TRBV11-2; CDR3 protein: ASSLEDWPASSTDTQY
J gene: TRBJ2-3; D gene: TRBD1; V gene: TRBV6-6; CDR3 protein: ASRPGTGDLQDTQY
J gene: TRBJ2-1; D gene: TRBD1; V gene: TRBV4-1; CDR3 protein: ASSQGQGLHPQQF
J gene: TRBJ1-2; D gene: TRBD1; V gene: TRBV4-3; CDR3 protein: ASSHSGTGESYGYT
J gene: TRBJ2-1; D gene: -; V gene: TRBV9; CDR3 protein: ASSVDDSNEQF
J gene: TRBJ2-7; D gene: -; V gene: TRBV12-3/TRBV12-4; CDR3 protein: ASSFRESPYEQY
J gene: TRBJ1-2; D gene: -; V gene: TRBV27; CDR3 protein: ASSLSRVDGYT
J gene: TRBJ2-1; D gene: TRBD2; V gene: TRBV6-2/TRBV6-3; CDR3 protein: ASTNERDPYNEQF
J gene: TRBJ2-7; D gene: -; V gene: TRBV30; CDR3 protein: AWSEGGHYEQY
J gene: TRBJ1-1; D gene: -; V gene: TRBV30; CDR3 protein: AWIGAAPGAF
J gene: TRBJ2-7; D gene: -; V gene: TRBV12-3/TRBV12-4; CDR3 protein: ASSPVWGEQY
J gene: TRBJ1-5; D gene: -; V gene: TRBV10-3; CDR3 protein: AISPGAGAIDQPQH
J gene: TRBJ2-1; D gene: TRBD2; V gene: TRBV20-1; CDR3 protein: SARGGLAGGHNEQF
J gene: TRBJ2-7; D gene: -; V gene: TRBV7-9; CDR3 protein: ASSPTYSPSSYEQY
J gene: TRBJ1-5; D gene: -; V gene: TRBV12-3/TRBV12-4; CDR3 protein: ASSPSGDQPQH
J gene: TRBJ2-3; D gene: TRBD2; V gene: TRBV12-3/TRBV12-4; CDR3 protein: ASSLDFLAGGPIADTQY
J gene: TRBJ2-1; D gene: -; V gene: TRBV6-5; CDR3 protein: ASSYTPPGSGNEQF
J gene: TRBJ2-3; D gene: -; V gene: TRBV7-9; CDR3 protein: ASSPGDFRDTQY
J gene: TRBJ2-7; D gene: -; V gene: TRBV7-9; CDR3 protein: ASNPPRSSYEQY
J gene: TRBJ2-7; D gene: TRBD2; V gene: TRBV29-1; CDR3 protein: SVTVSGGATYEQY
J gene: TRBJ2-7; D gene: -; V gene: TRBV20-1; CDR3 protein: SARGLASEQY
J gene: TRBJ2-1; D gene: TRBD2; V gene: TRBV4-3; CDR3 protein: ASSGLADEQF
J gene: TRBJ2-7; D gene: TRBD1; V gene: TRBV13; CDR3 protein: ASSLLGQASDFEQY
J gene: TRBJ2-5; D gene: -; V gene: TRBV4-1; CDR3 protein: ASSQGLFFSGLGHQETQY
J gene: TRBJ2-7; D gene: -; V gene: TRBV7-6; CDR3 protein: ASSLDPGVGEQY
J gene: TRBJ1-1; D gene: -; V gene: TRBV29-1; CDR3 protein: SVEEGPGTEAF
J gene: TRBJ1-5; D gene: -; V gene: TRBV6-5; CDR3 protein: ASSYFAGGSNQPQH
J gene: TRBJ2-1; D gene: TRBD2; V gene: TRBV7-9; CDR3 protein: ASSLAHLAGGTLSYNEQF
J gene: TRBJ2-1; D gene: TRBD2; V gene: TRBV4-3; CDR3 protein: ASSSERELNNEQF
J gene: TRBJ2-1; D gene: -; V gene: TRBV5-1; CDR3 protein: ASSDPNFEEQF
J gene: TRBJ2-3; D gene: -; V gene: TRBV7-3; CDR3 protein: ASSFGDRKNTDTQY